This T cell receptor (beta chain) was found in a study of cytomegalovirus exposure and HLA in healthy donors. Study results and caveats: One later analysis, an examination of the 90 to 150 validation repertoires, found that first-cohort TCR clusters tended to co-occur in them.

Clones were read by immunoSEQ multiplex PCR, and TCRdb kept only the in-frame ones, dropping some. The data hold 120,000 or so clones, with approximately 87% observed a single time. Notes on this clone: Its specificity is unknown.

The sequence derives from a woman aged 25-40 years in good health and CMV-seronegative. The sequencing input was PBMCs.

The CDR3 spells CASRVRGGGTEAFF. The CDR3 DNA is TGTGCCAGCAGAGTTAGAGGGGGTGGCACTGAAGCTTTCTTT. The chain combines TRBV5-4 with TRBJ1-1; TRBD1 is a possible D gene (6 bases). Germline V lookup: CDR1 SGHNT, CDR2 YYREEE (reference sequence). V was shortened by 5 bases and J by 4 bases, with 15 bases between the two germline ends. The CDR3 is made up of 14 amino acids. Combining the CDR3 with reference TRBV5-4 and TRBJ1-1 gives the whole variable domain ETGVTQSPTHLIKTRGQQVTLRCSSQSGHNTVSWYQQALGQGPQFIFQYYREEENGRGNFPPRFSGLQFPNYSSELNVNALELDDSALYLCASRVRGGGTEAFFGQGTRLTVV.